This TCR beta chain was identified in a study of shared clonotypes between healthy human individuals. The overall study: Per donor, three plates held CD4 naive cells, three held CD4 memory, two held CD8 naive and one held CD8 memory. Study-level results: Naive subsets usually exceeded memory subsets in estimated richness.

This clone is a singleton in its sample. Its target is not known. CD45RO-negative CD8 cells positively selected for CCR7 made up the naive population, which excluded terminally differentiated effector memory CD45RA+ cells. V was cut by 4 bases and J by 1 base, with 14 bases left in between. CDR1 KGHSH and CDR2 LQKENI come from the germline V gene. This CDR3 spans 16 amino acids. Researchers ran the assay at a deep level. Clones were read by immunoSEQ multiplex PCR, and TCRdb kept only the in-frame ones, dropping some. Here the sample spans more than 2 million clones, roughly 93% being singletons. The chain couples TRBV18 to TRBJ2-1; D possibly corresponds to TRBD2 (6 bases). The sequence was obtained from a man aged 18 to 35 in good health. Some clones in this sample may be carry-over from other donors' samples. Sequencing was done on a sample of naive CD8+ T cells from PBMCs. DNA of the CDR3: TGTGCCAGCTCACTGTCTAGCGACGGGTCCTACAATGAGCAGTTCTTC. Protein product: CASSLSSDGSYNEQFF.